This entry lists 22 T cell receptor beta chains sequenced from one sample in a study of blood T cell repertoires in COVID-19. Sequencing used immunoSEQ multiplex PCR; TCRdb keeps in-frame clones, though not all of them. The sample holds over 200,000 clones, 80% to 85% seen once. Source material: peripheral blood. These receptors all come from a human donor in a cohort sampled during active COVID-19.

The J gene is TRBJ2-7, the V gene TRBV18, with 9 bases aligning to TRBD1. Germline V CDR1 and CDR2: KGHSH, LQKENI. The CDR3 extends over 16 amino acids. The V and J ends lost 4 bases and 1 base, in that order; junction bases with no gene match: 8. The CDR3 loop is CASSLTSGQGSYEQYF. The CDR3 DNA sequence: TGTGCCAGCTCACTCACGTCGGGACAGGGTTCCTACGAGCAGTACTTC.

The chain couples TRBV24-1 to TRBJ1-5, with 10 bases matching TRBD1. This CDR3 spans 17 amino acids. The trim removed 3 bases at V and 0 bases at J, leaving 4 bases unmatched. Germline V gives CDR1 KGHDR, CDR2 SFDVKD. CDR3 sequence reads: CATSDPRTGGSNQPQHF. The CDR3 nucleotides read TGTGCCACCAGTGATCCTCGGACAGGGGGTAGCAATCAGCCCCAGCATTTT.

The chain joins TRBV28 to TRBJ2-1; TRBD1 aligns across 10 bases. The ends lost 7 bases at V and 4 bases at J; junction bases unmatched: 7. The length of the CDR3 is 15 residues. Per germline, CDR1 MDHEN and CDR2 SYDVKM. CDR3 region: CASTLRQGAYNEQFF. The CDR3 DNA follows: TGTGCCAGCACCCTCCGACAGGGGGCGTACAATGAGCAGTTCTTC.

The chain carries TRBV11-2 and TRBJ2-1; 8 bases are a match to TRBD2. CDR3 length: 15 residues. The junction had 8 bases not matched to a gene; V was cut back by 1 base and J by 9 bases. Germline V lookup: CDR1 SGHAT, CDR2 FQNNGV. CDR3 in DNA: TGTGCCAGCAGCTTAGGTGGGACTAGGTATGGTGAGCAGTTCTTC. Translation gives CASSLGGTRYGEQFF.

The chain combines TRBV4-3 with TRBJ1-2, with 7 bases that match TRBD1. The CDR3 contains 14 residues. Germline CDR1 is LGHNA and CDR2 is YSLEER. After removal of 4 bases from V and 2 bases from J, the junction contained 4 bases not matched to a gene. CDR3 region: CASSRRDSNYGYTF. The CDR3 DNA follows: TGCGCCAGCAGCCGCCGGGACAGCAACTATGGCTACACCTTC.

CDR3 in DNA: TGTGCCAGCAGCGTAAAAGCTAGCGGGAGTGACAGCTCCTACGAGCAGTACTTC. Residues: CASSVKASGSDSSYEQYF. V is TRBV9 and J is TRBJ2-7; 10 bases map to TRBD2. This CDR3 region has 18 residues. The V gene's germline CDR1 is SGDLS and CDR2 YYNGEE. Trimming at V came to 1 base and at J to 0 bases, leaving 10 bases not matched to a gene.

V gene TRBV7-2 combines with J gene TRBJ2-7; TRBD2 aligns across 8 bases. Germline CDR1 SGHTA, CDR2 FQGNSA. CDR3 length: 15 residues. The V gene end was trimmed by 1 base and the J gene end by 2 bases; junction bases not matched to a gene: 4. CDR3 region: CASSLGLAYPYEQYF. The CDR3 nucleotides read TGTGCCAGCAGCTTAGGACTAGCGTACCCCTACGAGCAGTACTTC.

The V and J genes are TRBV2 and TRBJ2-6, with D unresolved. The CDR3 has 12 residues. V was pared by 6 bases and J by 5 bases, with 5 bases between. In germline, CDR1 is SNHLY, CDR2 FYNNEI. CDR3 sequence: CASSLWANVLTF. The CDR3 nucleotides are TGTGCCAGCAGCCTCTGGGCCAACGTCCTGACTTTC.

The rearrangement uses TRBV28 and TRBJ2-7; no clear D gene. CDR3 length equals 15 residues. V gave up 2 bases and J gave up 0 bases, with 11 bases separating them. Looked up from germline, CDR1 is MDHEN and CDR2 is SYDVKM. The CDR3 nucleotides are TGTGCCAGCAGTTTAGACATAGAAGCCTCCTACGAGCAGTACTTC. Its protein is CASSLDIEASYEQYF.

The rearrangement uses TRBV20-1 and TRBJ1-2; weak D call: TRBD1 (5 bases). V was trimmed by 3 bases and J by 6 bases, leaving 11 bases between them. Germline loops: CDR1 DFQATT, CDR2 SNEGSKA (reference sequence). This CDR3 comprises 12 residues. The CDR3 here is CSASAGYDGYTF. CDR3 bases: TGCAGTGCTAGTGCAGGGTACGATGGCTACACCTTC.

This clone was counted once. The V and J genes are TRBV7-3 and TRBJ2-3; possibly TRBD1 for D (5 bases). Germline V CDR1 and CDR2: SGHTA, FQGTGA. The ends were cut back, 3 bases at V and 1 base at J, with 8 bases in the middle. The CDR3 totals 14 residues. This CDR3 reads CASSFVGGTDTQYF. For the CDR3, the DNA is TGTGCCAGCAGCTTTGTAGGGGGCACAGATACGCAGTATTTT.

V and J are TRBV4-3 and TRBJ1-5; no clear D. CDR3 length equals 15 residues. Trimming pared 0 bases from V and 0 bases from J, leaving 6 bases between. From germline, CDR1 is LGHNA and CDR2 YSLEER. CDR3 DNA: TGCGCCAGCAGCCAAGACAGGTATAGCAATCAGCCCCAGCATTTT. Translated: CASSQDRYSNQPQHF.

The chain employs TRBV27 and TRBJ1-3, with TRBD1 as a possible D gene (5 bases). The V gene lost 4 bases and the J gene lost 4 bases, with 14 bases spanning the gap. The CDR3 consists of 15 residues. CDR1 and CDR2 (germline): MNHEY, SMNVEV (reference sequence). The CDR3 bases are TGTGCCAGCAGTTACGGCAGGGCGGAAGGAAACACCATATATTTT. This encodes CASSYGRAEGNTIYF.

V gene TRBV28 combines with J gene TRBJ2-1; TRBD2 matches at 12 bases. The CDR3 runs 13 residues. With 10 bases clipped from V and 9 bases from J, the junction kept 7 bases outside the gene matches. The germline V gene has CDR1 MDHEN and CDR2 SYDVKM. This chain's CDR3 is CAITGLAGFEQFF. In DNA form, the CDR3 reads TGTGCCATAACGGGACTAGCGGGCTTTGAGCAGTTCTTC.

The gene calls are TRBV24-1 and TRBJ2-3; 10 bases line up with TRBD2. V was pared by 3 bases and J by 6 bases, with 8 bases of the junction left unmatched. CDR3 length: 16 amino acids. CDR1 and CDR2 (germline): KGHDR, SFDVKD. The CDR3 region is CATSDGLADFIDTQYF. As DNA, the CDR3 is TGTGCCACCAGTGATGGACTAGCGGACTTCATTGATACGCAGTATTTT.

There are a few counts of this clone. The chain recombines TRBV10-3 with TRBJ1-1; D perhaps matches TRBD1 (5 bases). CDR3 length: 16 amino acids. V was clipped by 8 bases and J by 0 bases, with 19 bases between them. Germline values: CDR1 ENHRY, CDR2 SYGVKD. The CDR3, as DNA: TGTGCCATCCGGGCAGGGTGGGCCAACATGAACACTGAAGCTTTCTTT. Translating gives CAIRAGWANMNTEAFF.

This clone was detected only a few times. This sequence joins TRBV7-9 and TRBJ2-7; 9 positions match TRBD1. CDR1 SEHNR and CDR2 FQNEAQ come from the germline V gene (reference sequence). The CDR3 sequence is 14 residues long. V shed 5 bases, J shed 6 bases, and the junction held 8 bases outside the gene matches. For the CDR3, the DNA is TGTGCCAGCAGCCTCGGGGACAGGGTGGGCGAGCAGTACTTC. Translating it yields CASSLGDRVGEQYF.

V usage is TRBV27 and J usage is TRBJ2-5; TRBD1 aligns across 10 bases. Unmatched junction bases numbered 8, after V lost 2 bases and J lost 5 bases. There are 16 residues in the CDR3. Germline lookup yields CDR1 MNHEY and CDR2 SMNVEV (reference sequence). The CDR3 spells CASSLRPGQGRETQYF. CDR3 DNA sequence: TGTGCCAGCAGTTTAAGACCGGGACAGGGGAGGGAGACCCAGTACTTC.

CDR3 sequence reads: CAWKNGRVYEQYF. Written as DNA, the CDR3 is TGTGCCTGGAAAAATGGCAGGGTTTACGAGCAGTACTTC. The chain joins TRBV30 to TRBJ2-7, with D perhaps TRBD1 (5 bases). Germline V gene sequence: CDR1 GTSNPN, CDR2 SVGIG (reference sequence). Trimming took off 4 bases at V and 4 bases at J, with 14 bases between the two ends. The CDR3 has 13 residues.

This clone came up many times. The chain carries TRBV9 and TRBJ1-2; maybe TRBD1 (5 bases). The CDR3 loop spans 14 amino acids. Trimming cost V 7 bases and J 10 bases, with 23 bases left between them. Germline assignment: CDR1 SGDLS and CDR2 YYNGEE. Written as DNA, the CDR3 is TGTGCCAGCCGTACGGGGGACGGGGAGGATGACTACACCTTC. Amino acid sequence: CASRTGDGEDDYTF.

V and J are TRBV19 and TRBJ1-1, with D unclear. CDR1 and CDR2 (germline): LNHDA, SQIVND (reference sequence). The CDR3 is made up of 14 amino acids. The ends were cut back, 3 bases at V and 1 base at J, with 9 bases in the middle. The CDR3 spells CASSISAANTEAFF. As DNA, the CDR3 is TGTGCCAGTAGTATCTCGGCGGCGAACACTGAAGCTTTCTTT.

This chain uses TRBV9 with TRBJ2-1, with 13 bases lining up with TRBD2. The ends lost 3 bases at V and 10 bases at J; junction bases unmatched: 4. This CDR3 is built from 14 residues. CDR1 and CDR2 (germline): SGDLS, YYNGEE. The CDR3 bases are TGTGCCAGCAGCGAGGGACTAGCGGGGTGGGAGCAGTTCTTC. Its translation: CASSEGLAGWEQFF.